These 30 T cell receptor beta chains came from one sample sequenced in a study of cytomegalovirus exposure and HLA in healthy donors. The PCR was carried out with 60 Vbeta primers and 13 Jbeta primers. The data were produced by immunoSEQ multiplex PCR, yet TCRdb's version contains in-frame clones alone and is incomplete. The repertoire holds about 100,000 clones, 76% seen once, with roughly 4.9% in the top ten. Specimen: PBMCs. The receptors stem from a woman between 18 and 29 years old in good health and CMV-seropositive.

The chain uses TRBV6-1 and TRBJ2-1, with 10 bases identical to TRBD2. CDR3 length equals 17 residues. The junction had 9 bases not matched to a gene; V was cut back by 0 bases and J by 7 bases. Germline V gene sequence: CDR1 MNHNS, CDR2 SASEGT. CDR3 loop: CASSEAWASSGSNEQFF. In DNA form, the CDR3 reads TGTGCCAGCAGTGAAGCCTGGGCGTCTAGCGGGAGTAATGAGCAGTTCTTC.

The chain combines TRBV25-1 with TRBJ1-6; the D is unclear. The CDR3 length is 16 residues. Trimming left V 5 bases short and J 2 bases short, with 13 bases between. Germline lookup yields CDR1 MGHDK and CDR2 SYGVNS. CDR3 loop: CASSRIGLTYNSPLHF. The DNA for the CDR3 is TGTGCCAGCAGTCGAATAGGACTGACCTATAATTCACCCCTCCACTTT.

The gene calls are TRBV2 and TRBJ2-3; 8 nucleotides align to TRBD2. V was clipped by 2 bases and J by 2 bases; unmatched bases: 3. Germline lookup yields CDR1 SNHLY and CDR2 FYNNEI. This CDR3 contains 15 residues. This CDR3 reads CASSELTSVTDTQYF. The CDR3 DNA sequence: TGTGCCAGCAGTGAACTGACTAGCGTCACAGATACGCAGTATTTT.

This clone was recorded only once. This sequence joins TRBV28 and TRBJ2-4, with 10 bases fitting TRBD1. This CDR3 comprises 16 residues. CDR1 is MDHEN, CDR2 SYDVKM, per germline. The V gene end was trimmed by 6 bases and the J gene end by 6 bases; junction bases not matched to a gene: 11. The CDR3 here is CASSLDRGRGRNIQYF. As DNA, the CDR3 is TGTGCCAGCAGCCTAGACAGGGGGCGAGGTAGAAACATTCAGTACTTC.

J is TRBJ2-7 and V is TRBV6-6; TRBD2 might be the D (6 bases). CDR1 is MNHNY, CDR2 SVGAGI, per germline (reference sequence). CDR3 length: 14 amino acids. V lost 2 bases and J lost 0, with 8 bases in between. The CDR3 sequence is CASSYVADSYEQYF. Written as DNA, the CDR3 is TGTGCCAGCAGTTACGTAGCGGACTCCTACGAGCAGTACTTC.

This chain joins TRBV25-1 and TRBJ2-3; tentatively, D is TRBD2 (5 bases). This CDR3 has 14 amino acids. CDR1 MGHDK and CDR2 SYGVNS come from the germline V gene. The V end lost 2 bases, the J end lost 7 bases, and 13 bases lay between the germline ends. DNA for the CDR3: TGTGCCAGCAGTGAAACGGGGATTCTAAATACGCAGTATTTT. Translated: CASSETGILNTQYF.

V gene TRBV4-1 combines with J gene TRBJ2-7; D call uncertain. This CDR3 has 15 amino acids. Germline values: CDR1 MGHRA, CDR2 YSYEKL. V lost 0 bases and J 2 bases, leaving 11 bases between the germline ends. CDR3 sequence (DNA): TGCGCCAGCAGCCAAGATATGGTGGCAGCCTACGAGCAGTACTTC. It yields the protein CASSQDMVAAYEQYF.

This clone was detected once. The chain is built from TRBV6-1 and TRBJ2-7; D is possibly TRBD2 (6 bases). Trimming took 3 bases from V and 5 from J, leaving 17 bases between them. This CDR3 has 15 residues. Germline-derived CDR1 and CDR2 are MNHNS and SASEGT. DNA of the CDR3: TGTGCCAGCAGTGATCGGGCCGGGAGTCAGGACGAGCAGTACTTC. This sequence encodes CASSDRAGSQDEQYF.

The chain uses TRBV29-1 and TRBJ2-3, with D maybe TRBD2 (5 bases). Trimming removed 6 bases from V and 5 bases from J, with 15 bases in between. Germline V CDR1 and CDR2: SQVTM, ANQGSEA. The CDR3 covers 13 residues. In DNA form, the CDR3 reads TGCAGCGTCGCCGGGGATTCGCTAGATACGCAGTATTTT. Its protein is CSVAGDSLDTQYF.

The rearrangement uses TRBV9 and TRBJ2-1; 7 bases are shared with TRBD2. Germline V lookup: CDR1 SGDLS, CDR2 YYNGEE. V lost 0 bases, J lost 3 bases, and 3 bases stayed unmatched. This CDR3 comprises 15 residues. The CDR3 loop reads CASSVAGEGYNEQFF. DNA of the CDR3: TGTGCCAGCAGCGTAGCGGGGGAGGGCTACAATGAGCAGTTCTTC. Together with reference TRBV9 and TRBJ2-1, the CDR3 gives the full variable domain: DSGVTQTPKHLITATGQRVTLRCSPRSGDLSVYWYQQSLDQGLQFLIQYYNGEERAKGNILERFSAQQFPDLHSELNLSSLELGDSALYFCASSVAGEGYNEQFFGPGTRLTVL.

V usage is TRBV28 and J usage is TRBJ2-3; 10 bases match TRBD1. This CDR3 has 15 amino acids. In germline, CDR1 is MDHEN, CDR2 SYDVKM. V gave up 6 bases and J gave up 5 bases; unmatched junction bases: 8. CDR3 DNA: TGTGCCAGCAGCAACGACAGGGGGCGATTAGATACGCAGTATTTT. Translation: CASSNDRGRLDTQYF.

The chain combines TRBV19 with TRBJ2-1, with 9 bases identical to TRBD2. This CDR3 is 15 amino acids long. From germline, CDR1 is LNHDA and CDR2 SQIVND (reference sequence). The J segment lost 7 bases and the V segment lost 2 bases, leaving 6 bases of the junction unmatched. The CDR3 is CASSIRREGRNEQFF. CDR3 nucleotides: TGTGCCAGTAGTATACGGCGGGAGGGCCGTAATGAGCAGTTCTTC.

V is TRBV5-1 and J is TRBJ2-1; no clear D. The CDR3 length is 12 residues. With 1 base removed from V and 7 bases from J, the gap between germline ends came to 6 bases. The germline V gene has CDR1 SGHRS and CDR2 YFSETQ. CDR3 nucleotide sequence: TGCGCCAGCAGCTTGCGGTCAAATGAGCAGTTCTTC. It encodes CASSLRSNEQFF.

The DNA for the CDR3 is TGTGCCAGCAGCTCAGCTATTTTGGAGGATGAAAAACTGTTTTTT. It encodes CASSSAILEDEKLFF. V and J are TRBV11-2 and TRBJ1-4; D uncertain. Between the trimmed V and J ends, which lost 4 bases and 6 bases, there was a span of 15 bases. The CDR3 is 15 amino acids. Germline V lookup: CDR1 SGHAT, CDR2 FQNNGV.

This clone showed up just once. The V call is TRBV4-1, the J call TRBJ2-7, with TRBD1 identical over 8 bases. The CDR3 sequence is 16 residues long. The ends lost 4 bases at V and 4 bases at J; junction bases unmatched: 12. Germline CDR1 is MGHRA and CDR2 is YSYEKL. Here the CDR3 reads CASSLHPTGESYEQYF. The CDR3 region has the DNA TGCGCCAGCAGCCTCCACCCGACAGGGGAATCATACGAGCAGTACTTC.

To note about this clone: This likely comes from a read error, as the CDR3 has no conserved phenylalanine or tryptophan at its end. Because the CDR3's place on the DNA is in doubt, the DNA is left out and the CDR3 is given as listed by TCRdb. The chain employs TRBV2 and TRBJ1-1; whether TRBD1, the table's D call, matches the DNA was not checked. CDR1 is SNHLY, CDR2 FYNNEI, per germline. The CDR3 sequence runs 13 residues, both termini included. The chain's CDR3 is CASQRTGSTEALV.

The chain recombines TRBV7-9 with TRBJ2-6; 9 bases match TRBD1. Germline V gives CDR1 SEHNR, CDR2 FQNEAQ (reference sequence). This CDR3 is 17 amino acids long. V was clipped by 4 bases and J by 0 bases; unmatched bases: 4. CDR3 bases: TGTGCCAGCAGCTCACAGGGGGCCTTCTCTGGGGCCAACGTCCTGACTTTC. This codes for CASSSQGAFSGANVLTF.

This chain connects TRBV18 to TRBJ1-2; 8 nucleotides agree with TRBD1. This CDR3 comprises 15 residues. The V and J ends lost 3 bases and 4 bases, in that order; junction bases with no gene match: 7. Germline CDR1 and CDR2: KGHSH and LQKENI. The CDR3 DNA reads as TGTGCCAGCTCACCTGTGACAGGGGAGATCTATGGCTACACCTTC. This codes for CASSPVTGEIYGYTF.

The chain is built from TRBV23-1 and TRBJ1-5; D not certain. TRBV23-1 is given ORF status, its function remaining uncertain. CDR3 size: 11 residues. Trimming took 9 bases from V and 3 from J, leaving 6 bases between them. The CDR3 protein is CARQPNQPQHF. CDR3 nucleotides: TGCGCCAGACAGCCCAATCAGCCCCAGCATTTT.

The V gene is TRBV28, the J gene TRBJ2-7, with a tentative D call TRBD2 (5 bases). Between the trimmed V and J ends, which lost 1 base and 2 bases, there was a span of 12 bases. This CDR3 contains 15 residues. From germline, CDR1 is MDHEN and CDR2 SYDVKM. The CDR3 spells CASSLLWPGTYEQYF. CDR3 nucleotides: TGTGCCAGCAGTTTATTATGGCCCGGGACCTACGAGCAGTACTTC.

V gene TRBV10-3 combines with J gene TRBJ2-7; 8 bases are shared with TRBD1. CDR3 length equals 15 residues. Germline CDR1 and CDR2: ENHRY and SYGVKD. Trimming cost V 3 bases and J 3 bases; bases outside gene matches: 7. The CDR3 sequence: CAISETGTGGYEQYF. For the CDR3, the DNA is TGTGCCATCAGTGAAACCGGGACAGGAGGCTACGAGCAGTACTTC.

The chain is built from TRBV2 and TRBJ1-5; perhaps TRBD1 as D (5 bases). Germline lookup yields CDR1 SNHLY and CDR2 FYNNEI. V lost 3 bases and J lost 7, with 10 bases in between. CDR3 size: 13 residues. The CDR3 sequence is CASSDRVGQPQHF. CDR3 nucleotides: TGTGCCAGCAGTGACAGGGTAGGGCAGCCCCAGCATTTT.

This clone was counted between two and nine times. The V call is TRBV30, the J call TRBJ2-5; 11 positions match TRBD2. CDR3 length equals 18 residues. The germline CDR1 and CDR2 sequences are GTSNPN and SVGIG (reference sequence). J was trimmed by 6 bases and V by 0 bases; bases with no gene match: 15. As DNA, the CDR3 is TGTGCCTGGAGTGTACTTAGGACTAGCGGGCCCCCCACGAAGACCCAGTACTTC. Amino acids: CAWSVLRTSGPPTKTQYF.

The chain combines TRBV28 with TRBJ2-1; TRBD2 aligns across 8 bases. Trimming removed 5 bases from V and 5 bases from J; junction bases left unmatched: 8. Germline CDR1 and CDR2: MDHEN and SYDVKM. The CDR3 loop spans 15 amino acids. CDR3 amino acids: CASSPPAGENNEQFF. The CDR3 DNA is TGTGCCAGCAGTCCCCCAGCGGGAGAGAACAATGAGCAGTTCTTC. The full variable domain, completed using reference TRBV28 and TRBJ2-1, is DVKVTQSSRYLVKRTGEKVFLECVQDMDHENMFWYRQDPGLGLRLIYFSYDVKMKEKGDIPEGYSVSREKKERFSLILESASTNQTSMYLCASSPPAGENNEQFFGPGTRLTVL.

A few counts support this clone. The rearrangement uses TRBV6-5 and TRBJ1-4; unclear D gene. The V end lost 5 bases, the J end lost 5 bases, and 15 bases lay between the germline ends. The CDR3 extends over 15 amino acids. Germline assignment: CDR1 MNHEY and CDR2 SVGAGI. CDR3 nucleotides: TGTGCCAGCAGTGCCGAACTCATCCCCAATGAAAAACTGTTTTTT. Encoded protein: CASSAELIPNEKLFF.

The V call is TRBV11-2, the J call TRBJ2-1, with a tentative D call TRBD1 (6 bases). Germline V gene lookup returns CDR1 SGHAT and CDR2 FQNNGV. CDR3 size: 15 residues. Trimming pared 5 bases from V and 7 bases from J, leaving 18 bases between. CDR3 coding DNA: TGTGCCAGCAGCCCATGGACAGAAGTAGGTAATGAGCAGTTCTTC. It specifies CASSPWTEVGNEQFF.

The chain is built from TRBV15 and TRBJ2-7, with 10 positions matching TRBD2. V shed 0 bases, J shed 2 bases, and the junction held 4 bases outside the gene matches. This CDR3 has 16 residues. CDR1 LNHNV and CDR2 YYDKDF come from the germline V gene (reference sequence). CDR3 residues: CATSREASGSPYEQYF. DNA of the CDR3: TGTGCCACCAGCAGAGAGGCTAGCGGGAGTCCCTACGAGCAGTACTTC.

As regards this clone: Other DNA sequences in the sample encode the same CDR3. The CDR3 nucleotides are TGCAGTGCTCACACAGATACGCAGTATTTT. As protein: CSAHTDTQYF. This chain links TRBV20-1 with TRBJ2-3; D remains ambiguous. Germline V gene lookup returns CDR1 DFQATT and CDR2 SNEGSKA (reference sequence). V was cut by 5 bases and J by 2 bases, with 2 bases left in between. The CDR3 is 10 residues long.

The V call is TRBV2, the J call TRBJ1-5; D is possibly TRBD1 (6 bases). Trimming removed 8 bases at V and 2 bases at J, with 10 bases between. Germline-derived CDR1 and CDR2 are SNHLY and FYNNEI. The CDR3 runs 13 residues. DNA for the CDR3: TGTGCCAGCGGGGGCATTGGCAATCAGCCCCAGCATTTT. This gives the protein CASGGIGNQPQHF.

This clone occurred once. The gene calls are TRBV4-2 and TRBJ2-7; the match to TRBD2 covers 13 bases. This CDR3 is 19 amino acids long. The junction had 11 bases not matched to a gene; V was cut back by 1 base and J by 2 bases. Germline V gene lookup returns CDR1 LGHNA and CDR2 YNFKEQ. The CDR3 here is CASSQGQNPGLAGPYEQYF. CDR3 nucleotides: TGTGCCAGCAGCCAAGGACAGAATCCGGGACTAGCGGGACCCTACGAGCAGTACTTC.